This TCR beta chain was retrieved from a study of blood T cell repertoires in COVID-19. Study-level background: Specimens from acute and convalescent COVID-19 originated in the United States, Italy and Spain. PBMCs, B-cell-depleted T cells, or T cells provided the cDNA or gDNA that made up the material.

This clone was seen just once. In germline, CDR1 is GTSNPN, CDR2 SVGIG (reference sequence). Trimming took off 3 bases at V and 1 base at J, with 15 bases between the two ends. This CDR3 region has 15 residues. Authors' processing steps: Researchers report that nucleated cell counts were estimated from reference gene primer amplification. The repertoire was sequenced with immunoSEQ multiplex PCR; TCRdb's copy has only in-frame clones and lacks some. V, J and clone size reflect that table, while D and trimming were determined from the DNA. The sample records fewer than 120,000 clones, around 68% being singletons.

The source of this sequence is an older woman with acute or convalescent COVID-19. V gene TRBV30 combines with J gene TRBJ1-1; tentatively, D is TRBD1 (5 bases). The sample consisted of peripheral blood. The DNA for the CDR3 is TGTGCCTGGAGCCCCGGTAGCAGGGCGAACACTGAAGCTTTCTTT. It specifies CAWSPGSRANTEAFF.